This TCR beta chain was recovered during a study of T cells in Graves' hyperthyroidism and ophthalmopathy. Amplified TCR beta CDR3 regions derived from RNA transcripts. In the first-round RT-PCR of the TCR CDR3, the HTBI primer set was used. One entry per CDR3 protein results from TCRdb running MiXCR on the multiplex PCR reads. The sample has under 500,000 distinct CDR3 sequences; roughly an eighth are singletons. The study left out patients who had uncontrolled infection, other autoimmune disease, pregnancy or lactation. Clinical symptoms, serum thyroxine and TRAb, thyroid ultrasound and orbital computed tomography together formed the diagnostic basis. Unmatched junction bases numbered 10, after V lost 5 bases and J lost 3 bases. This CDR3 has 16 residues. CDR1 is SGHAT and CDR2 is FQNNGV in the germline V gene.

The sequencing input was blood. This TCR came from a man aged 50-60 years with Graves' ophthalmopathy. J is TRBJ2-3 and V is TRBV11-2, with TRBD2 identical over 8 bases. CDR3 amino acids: CASSQLLAEGTDTQYF. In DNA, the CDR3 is TGTGCCAGCAGCCAATTACTAGCGGAAGGAACAGATACGCAGTATTTT.